A selection of T cell receptor beta chains follows, all from one sample in a study of radiation and T cells in renal cell carcinoma. Some clones are missing from TCRdb's copy, which holds only in-frame ones; the method was immunoSEQ multiplex PCR. The table has some 31,000 clones, approximately 81% seen once. The source was blood, collected from a patient whose treatment included radiotherapy and nephrectomy. The receptors were sampled from a man aged 55 to 70 with renal cell carcinoma. Both conserved end residues are part of each CDR3. D genes are given only for firm matches. Only some rows state a clone size, as once, few, many or a class for expanded clones.

d_call: TRBD2; clone_size: few; v_call: TRBV7-8; j_call: TRBJ2-3; cdr3_nt: TGTGCCAGCAGCCCGACTAGCGGGAGTGCAGATACGCAGTATTTT; cdr3_aa: CASSPTSGSADTQYF
d_call: TRBD1; clone_size: .; v_call: TRBV18; j_call: TRBJ2-7; cdr3_nt: TGTGCCAGCTCACCACCTTCAGGACAGGGGATCCACGAGCAGTACTTC; cdr3_aa: CASSPPSGQGIHEQYF
d_call: TRBD1; clone_size: .; v_call: TRBV13; j_call: TRBJ1-2; cdr3_nt: TGTGCCAGCAGCCCGAACCCGGGGGACAGGGTTGGCTACACCTTC; cdr3_aa: CASSPNPGDRVGYTF
d_call: TRBD2; clone_size: .; v_call: TRBV2; j_call: TRBJ2-1; cdr3_nt: TGTGCCAGCAGAACCGGGACTAACTACAATGAGCAGTTCTTC; cdr3_aa: CASRTGTNYNEQFF
d_call: TRBD1; clone_size: .; v_call: TRBV7-2; j_call: TRBJ2-5; cdr3_nt: TGTGCCAGCAGCAGGGTATCTGGGACAGGGGCAGAGACCCAGTACTTC; cdr3_aa: CASSRVSGTGAETQYF
d_call: TRBD2; clone_size: .; v_call: TRBV9; j_call: TRBJ2-2; cdr3_nt: TGTGCCAGCAGCGTAGTGTTGAGCGGGAGGGCCGGGGAGCTGTTTTTT; cdr3_aa: CASSVVLSGRAGELFF
d_call: .; clone_size: few; v_call: TRBV7-3; j_call: TRBJ2-6; cdr3_nt: TGTGCCAGCAGTGACTCGGGAGGGGCCAACGTCCTGACTTTC; cdr3_aa: CASSDSGGANVLTF
d_call: .; clone_size: .; v_call: TRBV29-1; j_call: TRBJ1-1; cdr3_nt: TGCAGCGTTGTAGGCAGGGAGGGCACTGAAGCTTTCTTT; cdr3_aa: CSVVGREGTEAFF
d_call: TRBD2; clone_size: .; v_call: TRBV29-1; j_call: TRBJ2-7; cdr3_nt: TGCAGCCCCGGGCTAGCGGACGAGCAGTACTTC; cdr3_aa: CSPGLADEQYF
d_call: .; clone_size: .; v_call: TRBV19; j_call: TRBJ2-3; cdr3_nt: TGTGCCAGTAGTCCGAGGCTTAGGGATACGCAGTATTTT; cdr3_aa: CASSPRLRDTQYF
d_call: TRBD1; clone_size: .; v_call: TRBV6-1; j_call: TRBJ2-5; cdr3_nt: TGTGCCAGCTTTAAGGGGGCCACGGGAGAGACCCAGTACTTC; cdr3_aa: CASFKGATGETQYF
d_call: .; clone_size: .; v_call: TRBV5-5; j_call: TRBJ1-5; cdr3_nt: TGTGCCAGCAGCTCCCAATACCTCGGGAAATCTAATCAGCCCCAGCATTTT; cdr3_aa: CASSSQYLGKSNQPQHF
d_call: .; clone_size: .; v_call: TRBV6-5; j_call: TRBJ2-7; cdr3_nt: TGTGCCAGCAGTTTCCAAAGGTTCTACGAGCAGTACTTC; cdr3_aa: CASSFQRFYEQYF
d_call: TRBD1; clone_size: .; v_call: TRBV5-6; j_call: TRBJ2-7; cdr3_nt: TGTGCCAGCAGCTTGGGGACAGGGTACTACGAGCAGTACTTC; cdr3_aa: CASSLGTGYYEQYF
d_call: .; clone_size: .; v_call: TRBV6-5; j_call: TRBJ2-7; cdr3_nt: TGTGCCGGAGGGTATAGCTCCAACTACGAGCAGTACTTC; cdr3_aa: CAGGYSSNYEQYF
d_call: .; clone_size: .; v_call: TRBV5-1; j_call: TRBJ2-1; cdr3_nt: TGCGCCAGCAGCTTGGTAACTAGGGATGGGAATGAGCAGTTCTTC; cdr3_aa: CASSLVTRDGNEQFF
d_call: TRBD1; clone_size: .; v_call: TRBV5-1; j_call: TRBJ2-1; cdr3_nt: TGCGCCAGCAGAAACGTCGGGACAGCGATCAATGAGCAGTTCTTC; cdr3_aa: CASRNVGTAINEQFF
d_call: .; clone_size: .; v_call: TRBV30; j_call: TRBJ2-5; cdr3_nt: TGTGCCTGGACCCAGGGGAGGTACCAAGAGACCCAGTACTTC; cdr3_aa: CAWTQGRYQETQYF
d_call: TRBD1; clone_size: once; v_call: TRBV4-1; j_call: TRBJ2-1; cdr3_nt: TGCGCCAGCAGCCAGTCGGACAGGGAGGTCCGCAATGAGCAGTTCTTC; cdr3_aa: CASSQSDREVRNEQFF
d_call: .; clone_size: .; v_call: TRBV20-1; j_call: TRBJ2-5; cdr3_nt: TGCAGTGCTAGAGAGCAGGTTGCGGAGTACTTC; cdr3_aa: CSAREQVAEYF